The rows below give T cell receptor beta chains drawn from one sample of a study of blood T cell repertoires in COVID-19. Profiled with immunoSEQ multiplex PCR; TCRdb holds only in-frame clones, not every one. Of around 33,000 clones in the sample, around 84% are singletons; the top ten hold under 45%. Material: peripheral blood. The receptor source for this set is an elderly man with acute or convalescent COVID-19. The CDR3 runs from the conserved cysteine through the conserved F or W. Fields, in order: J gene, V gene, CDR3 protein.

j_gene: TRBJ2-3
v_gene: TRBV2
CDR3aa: CASGLFTTDTQYF

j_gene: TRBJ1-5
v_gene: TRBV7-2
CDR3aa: CASSPLTGAKQPQHF

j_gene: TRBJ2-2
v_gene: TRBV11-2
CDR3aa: CASSLRGTGELFF

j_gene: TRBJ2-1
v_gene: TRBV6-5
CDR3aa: CASGTGVLYNEQFF

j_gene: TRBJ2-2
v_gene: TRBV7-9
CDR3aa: CASRLELAVSGELFF

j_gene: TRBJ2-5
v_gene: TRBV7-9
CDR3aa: CASSSLAGAKETQYF

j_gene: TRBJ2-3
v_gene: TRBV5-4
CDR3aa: CASSMGPGLAGTDTQYF

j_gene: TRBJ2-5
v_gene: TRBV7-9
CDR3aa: CASSLGRGPVETQYF

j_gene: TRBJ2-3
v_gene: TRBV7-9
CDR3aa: CASRGDRGTDTQYF

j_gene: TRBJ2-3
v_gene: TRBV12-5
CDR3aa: CASGLSGGLADTQYF

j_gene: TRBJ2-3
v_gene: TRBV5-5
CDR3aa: CASTRGIYTDTQYF

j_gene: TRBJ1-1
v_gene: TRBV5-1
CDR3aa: CASSLDSGRTEAFF

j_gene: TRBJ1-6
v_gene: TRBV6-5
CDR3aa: CASSYMDRPNSPLHF

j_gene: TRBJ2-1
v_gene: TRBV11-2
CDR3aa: CASSSRTFNNEQFF

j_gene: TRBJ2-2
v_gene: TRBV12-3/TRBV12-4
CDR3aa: CASSLMGAGELFF

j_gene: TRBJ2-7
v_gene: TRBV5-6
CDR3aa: CASSPGVREQYF

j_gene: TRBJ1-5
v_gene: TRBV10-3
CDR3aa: CAISDLGGQPQHF

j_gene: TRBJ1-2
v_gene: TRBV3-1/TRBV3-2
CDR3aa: CASSQGAGFNGYTF

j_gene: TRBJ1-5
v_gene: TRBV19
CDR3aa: CASRSGGFDQPQHF

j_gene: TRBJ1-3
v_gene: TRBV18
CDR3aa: CASSPTGLLLSGNTIYF

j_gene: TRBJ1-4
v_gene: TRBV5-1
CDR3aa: CASSSGGGEKLFF

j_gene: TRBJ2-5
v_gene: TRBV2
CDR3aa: CASSEGLAGGQETQYF

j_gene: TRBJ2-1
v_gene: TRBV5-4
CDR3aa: CASSLALAGGPGYNEQFF

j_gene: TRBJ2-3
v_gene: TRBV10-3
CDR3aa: CAISEWTSGDTDTQYF

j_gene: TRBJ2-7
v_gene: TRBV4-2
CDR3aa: CASSQEATSVSYEQYF

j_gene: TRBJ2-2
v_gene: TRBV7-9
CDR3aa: CASSPSGGETLGELFF

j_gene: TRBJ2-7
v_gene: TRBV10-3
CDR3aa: CAIPGLALPKGEYF

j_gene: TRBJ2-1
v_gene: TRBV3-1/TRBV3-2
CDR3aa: CASSPRTSAYNEQFF

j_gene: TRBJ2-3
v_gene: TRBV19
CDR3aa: CASSFVTGTGGTDTQYF

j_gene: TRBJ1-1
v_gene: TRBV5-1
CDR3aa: CASSAEQGRTEAFF

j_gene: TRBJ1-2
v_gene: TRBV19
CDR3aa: CASTTGESNYGYTF

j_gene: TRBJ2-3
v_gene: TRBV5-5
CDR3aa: CASLKTSGGDTQYF

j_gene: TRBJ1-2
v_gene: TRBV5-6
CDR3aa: CASNRWEGFIGYTF

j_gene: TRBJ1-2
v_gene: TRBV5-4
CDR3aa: CASSLGGQGANYGYTF

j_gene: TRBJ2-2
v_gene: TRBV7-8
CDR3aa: CASSLVGGQPSGELFF

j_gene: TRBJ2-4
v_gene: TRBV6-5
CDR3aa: CASSGRVTIF

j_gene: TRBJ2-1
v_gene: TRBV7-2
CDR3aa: CASSRQRGSYNEQFF

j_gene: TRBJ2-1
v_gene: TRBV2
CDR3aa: CASSELAGTAHEQFF

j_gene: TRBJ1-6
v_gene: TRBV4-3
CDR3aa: CASSQEQGRFGRNSPLHF